This TCR beta chain was sequenced in a study of T cell responses to AZD1222 COVID-19 vaccine. Study overall: Second-dose timings of about 4 or about 12 weeks were pooled. Broader study findings: Two AZD1222 doses significantly raised spike-specific TCR breadth and depth over controls.

Profiling relied on immunoSEQ multiplex PCR, and the TCRdb table lists in-frame clones only, not all of them. The sample has about 140,000 clones; roughly 89% are singletons. Of note for this clone: Its antigen is not known.

Unmatched junction bases numbered 8, after V lost 6 bases and J lost 5 bases. The germline V gene encodes CDR1 LNHDA and CDR2 SQIVND (reference sequence). The CDR3 totals 15 residues. The source is an adult in good health. Sequenced material: peripheral blood, taken on day 0 of AZD1222 vaccination. The chain links TRBV19 to TRBJ1-5; 9 nucleotides align to TRBD1. The CDR3 is CASRNRGRGDQPQHF. The CDR3 bases are TGTGCCAGTAGGAACAGGGGGCGCGGCGATCAGCCCCAGCATTTT.